The rows below give T cell receptor beta chains drawn from one sample of a study of blood T cell repertoires in COVID-19. The repertoire was sequenced with immunoSEQ multiplex PCR; TCRdb's copy has only in-frame clones and lacks some. This sample carries around 180,000 clones, about 85% of them seen once, and the ten largest clones take around 10%. What was sequenced was peripheral blood. Receptors originate from a woman of 80 years or more with acute or convalescent COVID-19. The CDR3 runs from the conserved cysteine through the conserved F or W. The D gene is left open where the match is weak. Not all rows give a size; the values are once, few, many and, for expanded clones, a class.

cdr3_nt | cdr3_aa | d_call | j_call | v_call | clone_size
TGTGCCAGCAGCTTACTAGCGGGGGAAACCGGGGAGCTGTTTTTT | CASSLLAGETGELFF | TRBD2 | TRBJ2-2 | TRBV5-5 | NA
TGTGCCAGCAGGGGGGGACTTCAGGTCTACGAGCAGTACTTC | CASRGGLQVYEQYF | NA | TRBJ2-7 | TRBV6-5 | NA
TGCGCCAGCAGCTCAACAGGGGCCGCAGATACGCAGTATTTT | CASSSTGAADTQYF | TRBD1 | TRBJ2-3 | TRBV5-1 | NA
TGTGCTAGTGGCACGGGGGGGGACAGGGAGGAGCAGTACTTC | CASGTGGDREEQYF | NA | TRBJ2-7 | TRBV12-5 | NA
TGTGCCAGCAGCGCCGGACTAGCGGGGGGGCCAGTCACAGATACGCAGTATTTT | CASSAGLAGGPVTDTQYF | TRBD2 | TRBJ2-3 | TRBV7-2 | NA
TGTGCCAGCAGTTCGGGCCTGGGGGGCACCGGGGAGCTGTTTTTT | CASSSGLGGTGELFF | NA | TRBJ2-2 | TRBV6-5 | NA
TGTGCCAGCAGCCAATCCGGGAAAGCTTTCTTT | CASSQSGKAFF | NA | TRBJ1-1 | TRBV3-1/TRBV3-2 | NA
TGTGCCAGCAGCTCCACCTTCGACAGGGATGGCTACACCTTC | CASSSTFDRDGYTF | TRBD1 | TRBJ1-2 | TRBV7-3 | NA
TGTGCCAGCAGTTACTTTACAACCGGGAGATCCTACGAGCAGTACTTC | CASSYFTTGRSYEQYF | NA | TRBJ2-7 | TRBV6-5 | few
TGTGCCAGTAGCCCGACAGGTACAAAGACCCAGTACTTC | CASSPTGTKTQYF | NA | TRBJ2-5 | TRBV19 | NA
TGCGCCAGCAGCTTTCTCCAGGGAGGGGGTGGCTACACCTTC | CASSFLQGGGGYTF | NA | TRBJ1-2 | TRBV5-1 | NA
TGTGCCAGCAGCTTCCCTCTAAACACCGGGGAGCTGTTTTTT | CASSFPLNTGELFF | NA | TRBJ2-2 | TRBV7-8 | NA
TGCAGTGCTAGTCGGCGGGGGGGGCACGCGACAGATACGCAGTATTTT | CSASRRGGHATDTQYF | TRBD2 | TRBJ2-3 | TRBV20-1 | NA
TGTGCCAGCAGCGTAGTAGCGGTTGCAGATACGCAGTATTTT | CASSVVAVADTQYF | NA | TRBJ2-3 | TRBV9 | NA
TGTGCCAGCAGCTTTGGAGGGATCGCGACCCAGTACTTC | CASSFGGIATQYF | NA | TRBJ2-5 | TRBV5-8 | NA
TGTGCCAGCAGTTTTTGGTTTCCCCCTACGGATGAGCAGTTCTTC | CASSFWFPPTDEQFF | NA | TRBJ2-1 | TRBV27 | NA
TGTGCCAGCAGCTCCCCTGGACAGGGCGGCGAGGAGACCCAGTACTTC | CASSSPGQGGEETQYF | TRBD1 | TRBJ2-5 | TRBV5-8 | NA
TGTGCCAGCAGCCAGACGTGGGACAGGCGACACGAGGGTGAAAAACTGTTTTTT | CASSQTWDRRHEGEKLFF | NA | TRBJ1-4 | TRBV21-1 | NA
TGCGCCAGCAGCTTTACGGGGGTTAACACCGGGGAGCTGTTTTTT | CASSFTGVNTGELFF | NA | TRBJ2-2 | TRBV5-1 | few
TGTGCCAGTAGTACCAGCGGGAGTCCCCTCAATGAGCAGTTCTTC | CASSTSGSPLNEQFF | TRBD2 | TRBJ2-1 | TRBV19 | NA
TGTGCCAGCTCACCGGGCTTGACAGGGGCTGGCTATGGCTACACCTTC | CASSPGLTGAGYGYTF | TRBD1 | TRBJ1-2 | TRBV18 | NA
TGTGCCAGCAGCGTCCGCCGGGGGTATGGCTACACCTTC | CASSVRRGYGYTF | NA | TRBJ1-2 | TRBV9 | NA
TGTGCCAGCAGCCCGTGGGACAGAGGAAGCGAGCAGTACTTC | CASSPWDRGSEQYF | TRBD1 | TRBJ2-7 | TRBV5-4 | NA
TGTGCCAGTAGTATATCGTCCCGACTCGGTGCCGAGACCCAGTACTTC | CASSISSRLGAETQYF | NA | TRBJ2-5 | TRBV19 | NA
TGTGCCATCAGTGAGTCAGCAGGGAATAGCAATCAGCCCCAGCATTTT | CAISESAGNSNQPQHF | NA | TRBJ1-5 | TRBV10-3 | few
TGTGCCAGCAGTTCGGACATTAGCAATCAGCCCCAGCATTTT | CASSSDISNQPQHF | NA | TRBJ1-5 | TRBV5-4 | NA
TGTGCCAGCAGTTTCTATACAGGGACCTACGAGCAGTACTTC | CASSFYTGTYEQYF | NA | TRBJ2-7 | TRBV6-2/TRBV6-3 | NA
TGTGCCAGCAGCACCCTAGTAGGGGAGGCTCCCTCTGGAAACACCATATATTTT | CASSTLVGEAPSGNTIYF | NA | TRBJ1-3 | TRBV21-1 | NA
TGCGCCAGCAGCGCCCAGGGCACGAACACTGAAGCTTTCTTT | CASSAQGTNTEAFF | NA | TRBJ1-1 | TRBV5-1 | few
TGTGCTAGTGGTTTGGTACTAGGGACAGGGACGCAGTATTTT | CASGLVLGTGTQYF | TRBD1 | TRBJ2-3 | TRBV12-5 | NA
TGTGCCAGCAACAACAGGGGGGGTAGCACTGAAGCTTTCTTT | CASNNRGGSTEAFF | TRBD1 | TRBJ1-1 | TRBV14 | NA
TGTGCCAGCAGCCCCCCCCGAGCGGCCCCGAACACTGAAGCTTTCTTT | CASSPPRAAPNTEAFF | NA | TRBJ1-1 | TRBV5-4 | NA